This TCR beta chain was profiled in a study of breast tumors, draining lymph nodes, adjacent tissues. MiXCR, applied by TCRdb to the multiplex PCR reads, yields one record per CDR3 protein. The sample carries about 300,000 distinct CDR3 sequences, about 30% recorded once. The V and J ends lost 3 bases and 0 bases respectively, with 15 bases between them. The length of the CDR3 is 16 residues. The V gene's germline CDR1 is GTSNPN and CDR2 SVGIG (reference sequence). The lymph nodes were axillary draining lymph nodes from breast cancer patients. Sequenced material: axillary lymph node tissue. The chain couples TRBV30 to TRBJ2-1, with D maybe TRBD2 (6 bases). The clonotype comes from a female donor with breast cancer. Some clones in this sample may be carry-over from other donors' samples. This chain's CDR3 is CAWSAEGQSSYNEQFF. The CDR3 DNA follows: TGTGCCTGGAGCGCGGAGGGTCAAAGCTCCTACAATGAGCAGTTCTTC.